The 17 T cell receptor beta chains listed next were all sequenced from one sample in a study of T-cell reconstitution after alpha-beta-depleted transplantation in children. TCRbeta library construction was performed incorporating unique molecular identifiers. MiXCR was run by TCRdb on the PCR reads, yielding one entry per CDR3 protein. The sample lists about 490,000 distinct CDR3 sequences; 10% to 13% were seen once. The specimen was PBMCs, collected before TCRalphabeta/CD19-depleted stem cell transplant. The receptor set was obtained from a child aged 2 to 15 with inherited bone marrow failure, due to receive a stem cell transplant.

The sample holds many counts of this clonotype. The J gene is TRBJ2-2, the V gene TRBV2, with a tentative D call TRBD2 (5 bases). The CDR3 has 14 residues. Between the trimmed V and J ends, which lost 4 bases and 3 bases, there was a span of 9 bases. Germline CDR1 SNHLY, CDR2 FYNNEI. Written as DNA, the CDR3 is TGTGCCAGCAGTGGAGGGTCGGACACCGGGGAGCTGTTTTTT. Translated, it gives CASSGGSDTGELFF.

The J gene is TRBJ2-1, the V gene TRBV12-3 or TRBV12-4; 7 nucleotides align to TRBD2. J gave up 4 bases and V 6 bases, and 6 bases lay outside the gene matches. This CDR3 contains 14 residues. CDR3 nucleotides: TGTGCCAGCAGCACCCTAGCGGAGTACAATGAGCAGTTCTTC. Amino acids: CASSTLAEYNEQFF.

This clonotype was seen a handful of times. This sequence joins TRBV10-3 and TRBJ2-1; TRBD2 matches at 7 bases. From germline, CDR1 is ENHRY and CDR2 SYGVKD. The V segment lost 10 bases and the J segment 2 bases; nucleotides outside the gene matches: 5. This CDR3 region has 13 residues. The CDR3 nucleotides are TGTGCCACCCAAGCGGGGACCTACAATGAGCAGTTCTTC. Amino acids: CATQAGTYNEQFF.

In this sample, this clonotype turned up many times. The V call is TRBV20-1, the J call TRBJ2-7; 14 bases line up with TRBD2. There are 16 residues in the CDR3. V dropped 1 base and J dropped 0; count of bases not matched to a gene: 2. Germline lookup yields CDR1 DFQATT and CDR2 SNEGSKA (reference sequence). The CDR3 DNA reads TGCAGTGCTAGAGGGGGACTAGCGGGAGTCTCCTACGAGCAGTACTTC. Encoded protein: CSARGGLAGVSYEQYF.

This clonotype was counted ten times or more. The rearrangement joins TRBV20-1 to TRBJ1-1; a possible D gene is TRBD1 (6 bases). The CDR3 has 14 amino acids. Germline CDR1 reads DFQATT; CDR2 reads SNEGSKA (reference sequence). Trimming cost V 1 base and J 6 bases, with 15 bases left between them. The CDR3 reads CSARVTGAFAEAFF. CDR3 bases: TGCAGTGCTAGAGTAACGGGGGCCTTCGCTGAAGCTTTCTTT.

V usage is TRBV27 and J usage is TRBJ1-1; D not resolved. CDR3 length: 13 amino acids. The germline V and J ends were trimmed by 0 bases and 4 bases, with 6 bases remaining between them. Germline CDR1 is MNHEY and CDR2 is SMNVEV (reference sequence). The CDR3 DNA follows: TGTGCCAGCAGTTTATCACAGAGCACTGAAGCTTTCTTT. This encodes CASSLSQSTEAFF.

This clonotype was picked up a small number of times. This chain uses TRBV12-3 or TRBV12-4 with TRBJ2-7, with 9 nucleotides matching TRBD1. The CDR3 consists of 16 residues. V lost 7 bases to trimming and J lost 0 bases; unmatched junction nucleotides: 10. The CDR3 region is CASNVPGQGPSYEQYF. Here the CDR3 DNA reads TGTGCCAGCAATGTCCCGGGACAGGGCCCCTCCTACGAGCAGTACTTC.

The CDR3 here is CASSRAQGTDTQYF. CDR3 bases: TGTGCCAGCAGTCGGGCGCAGGGCACAGATACGCAGTATTTT. This chain uses TRBV7-9 with TRBJ2-3; no reliable D call. Per germline, CDR1 SEHNR and CDR2 FQNEAQ (reference sequence). V shed 6 bases and J shed 1 base, with 11 bases lying between them. This CDR3 contains 14 residues.

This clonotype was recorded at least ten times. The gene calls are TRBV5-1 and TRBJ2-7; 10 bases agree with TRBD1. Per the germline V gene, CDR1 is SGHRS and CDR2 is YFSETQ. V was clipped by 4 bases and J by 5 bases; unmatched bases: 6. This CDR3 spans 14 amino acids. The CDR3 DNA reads TGCGCCAGCAGCGGGGGACAGGGGTACAACGAGCAGTACTTC. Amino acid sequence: CASSGGQGYNEQYF. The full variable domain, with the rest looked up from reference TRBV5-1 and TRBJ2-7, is KAGVTQTPRYLIKTRGQQVTLSCSPISGHRSVSWYQQTPGQGLQFLFEYFSETQRNKGNFPGRFSGRQFSNSRSEMNVSTLELGDSALYLCASSGGQGYNEQYFGPGTRLTVT.

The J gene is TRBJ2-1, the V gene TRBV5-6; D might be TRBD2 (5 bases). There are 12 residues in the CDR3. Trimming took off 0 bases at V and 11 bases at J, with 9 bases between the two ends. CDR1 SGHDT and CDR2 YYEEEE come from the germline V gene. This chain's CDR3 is CASSLGGYQQFF. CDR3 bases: TGTGCCAGCAGCTTGGGAGGGTATCAGCAGTTCTTC.

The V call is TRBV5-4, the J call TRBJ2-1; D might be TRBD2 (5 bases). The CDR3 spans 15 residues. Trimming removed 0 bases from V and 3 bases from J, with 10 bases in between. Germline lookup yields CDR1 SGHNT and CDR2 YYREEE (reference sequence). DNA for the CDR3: TGTGCCAGCAGCTTGGGACTAAAGGGCTACAATGAGCAGTTCTTC. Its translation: CASSLGLKGYNEQFF.

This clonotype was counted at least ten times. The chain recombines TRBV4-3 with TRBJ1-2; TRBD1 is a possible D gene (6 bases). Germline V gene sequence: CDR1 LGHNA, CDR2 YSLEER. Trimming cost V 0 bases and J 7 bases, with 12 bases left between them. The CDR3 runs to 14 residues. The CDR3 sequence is CASSQDRDIGGYTF. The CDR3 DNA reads TGCGCCAGCAGCCAAGACCGGGACATAGGTGGCTACACCTTC.

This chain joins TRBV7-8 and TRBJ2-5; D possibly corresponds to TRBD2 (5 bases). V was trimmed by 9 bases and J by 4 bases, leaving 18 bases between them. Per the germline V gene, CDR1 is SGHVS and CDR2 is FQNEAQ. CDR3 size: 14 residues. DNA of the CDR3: TGTGCCAGTTCACCCTGGCGACGGGGAGAGACCCAGTACTTC. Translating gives CASSPWRRGETQYF.

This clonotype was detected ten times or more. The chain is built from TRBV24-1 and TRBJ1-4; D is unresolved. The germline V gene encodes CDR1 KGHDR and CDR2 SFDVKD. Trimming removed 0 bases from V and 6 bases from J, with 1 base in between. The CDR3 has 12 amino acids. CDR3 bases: TGTGCCACCAGTGATTTGGATGAAAAACTGTTTTTT. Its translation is CATSDLDEKLFF.

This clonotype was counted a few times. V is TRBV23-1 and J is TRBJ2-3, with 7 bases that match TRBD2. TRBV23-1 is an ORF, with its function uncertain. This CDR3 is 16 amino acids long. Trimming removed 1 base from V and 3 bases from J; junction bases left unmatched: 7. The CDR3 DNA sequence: TGCGCCAGCAGTCAATTAGGCGGGAGAAAGACAGATACGCAGTATTTT. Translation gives CASSQLGGRKTDTQYF.

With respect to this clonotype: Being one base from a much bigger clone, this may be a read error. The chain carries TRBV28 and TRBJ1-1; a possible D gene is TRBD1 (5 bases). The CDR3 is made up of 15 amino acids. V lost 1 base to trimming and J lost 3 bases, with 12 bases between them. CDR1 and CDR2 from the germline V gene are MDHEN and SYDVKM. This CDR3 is CASSLLEGTHTEAFF. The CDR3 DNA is TGTGCCAGCAGTTTATTGGAGGGGACTCACACTGAAGCTTTCTTT.

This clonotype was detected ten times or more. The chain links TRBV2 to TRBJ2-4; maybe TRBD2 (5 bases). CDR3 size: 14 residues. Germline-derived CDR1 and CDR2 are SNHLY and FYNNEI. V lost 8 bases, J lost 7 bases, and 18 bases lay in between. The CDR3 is CASLLFALGNIQYF. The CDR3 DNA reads TGTGCCAGCCTCCTGTTTGCACTAGGGAACATTCAGTACTTC.